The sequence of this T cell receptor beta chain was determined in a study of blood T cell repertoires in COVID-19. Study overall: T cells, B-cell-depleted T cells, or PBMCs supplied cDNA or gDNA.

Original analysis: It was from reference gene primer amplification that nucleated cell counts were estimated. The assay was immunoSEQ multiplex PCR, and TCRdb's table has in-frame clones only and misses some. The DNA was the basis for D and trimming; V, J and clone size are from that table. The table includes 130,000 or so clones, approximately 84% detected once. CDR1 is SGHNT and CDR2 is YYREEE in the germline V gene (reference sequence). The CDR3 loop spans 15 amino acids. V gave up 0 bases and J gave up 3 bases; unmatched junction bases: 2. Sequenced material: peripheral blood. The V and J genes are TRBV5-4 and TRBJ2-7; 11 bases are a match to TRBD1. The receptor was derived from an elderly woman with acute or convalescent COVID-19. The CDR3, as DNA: TGTGCCAGCAGCTTGGCCGGGACAGGGGGCTACGAGCAGTACTTC. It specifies CASSLAGTGGYEQYF.